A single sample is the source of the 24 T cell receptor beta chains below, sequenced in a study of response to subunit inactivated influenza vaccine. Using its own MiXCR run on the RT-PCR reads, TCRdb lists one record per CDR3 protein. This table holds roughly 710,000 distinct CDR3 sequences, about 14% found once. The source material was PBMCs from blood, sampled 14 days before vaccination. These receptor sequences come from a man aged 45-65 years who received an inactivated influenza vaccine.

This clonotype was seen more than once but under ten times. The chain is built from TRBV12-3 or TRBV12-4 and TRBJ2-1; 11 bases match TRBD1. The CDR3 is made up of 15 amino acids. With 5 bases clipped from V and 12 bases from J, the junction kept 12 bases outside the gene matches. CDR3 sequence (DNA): TGTGCCAGCAGTGTGGACAGGGGGCGTCGGGGGGGGCAGTTCTTC. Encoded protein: CASSVDRGRRGGQFF.

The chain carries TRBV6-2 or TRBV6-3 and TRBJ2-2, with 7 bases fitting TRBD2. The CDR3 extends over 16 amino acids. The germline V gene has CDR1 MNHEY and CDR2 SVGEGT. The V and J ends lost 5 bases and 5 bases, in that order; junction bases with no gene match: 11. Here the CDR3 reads CASSTTSVGTTGELFF. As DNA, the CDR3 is TGTGCCAGCAGTACCACTAGCGTGGGCACAACCGGGGAGCTGTTTTTT.

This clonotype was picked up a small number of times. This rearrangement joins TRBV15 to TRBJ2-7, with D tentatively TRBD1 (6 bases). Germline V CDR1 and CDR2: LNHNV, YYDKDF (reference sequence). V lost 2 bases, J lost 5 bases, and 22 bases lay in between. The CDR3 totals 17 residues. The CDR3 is CATSRSRHPAGENEQYF. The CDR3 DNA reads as TGTGCCACCAGCAGAAGTCGCCACCCGGCAGGGGAGAACGAGCAGTACTTC.

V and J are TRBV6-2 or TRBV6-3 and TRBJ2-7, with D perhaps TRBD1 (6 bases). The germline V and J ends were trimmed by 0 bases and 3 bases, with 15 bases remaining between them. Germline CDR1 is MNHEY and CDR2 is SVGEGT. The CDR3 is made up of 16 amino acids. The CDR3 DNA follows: TGTGCCAGCAGTTACTCGAGAAAGAAGGGGGACTACGAGCAGTACTTC. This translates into CASSYSRKKGDYEQYF.

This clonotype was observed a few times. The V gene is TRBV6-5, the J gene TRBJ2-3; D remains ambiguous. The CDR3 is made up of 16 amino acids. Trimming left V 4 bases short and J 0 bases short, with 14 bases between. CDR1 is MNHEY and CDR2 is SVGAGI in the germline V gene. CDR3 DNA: TGTGCCAGCAGTTTGGACCCGGTGCTTAGCACAGATACGCAGTATTTT. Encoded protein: CASSLDPVLSTDTQYF.

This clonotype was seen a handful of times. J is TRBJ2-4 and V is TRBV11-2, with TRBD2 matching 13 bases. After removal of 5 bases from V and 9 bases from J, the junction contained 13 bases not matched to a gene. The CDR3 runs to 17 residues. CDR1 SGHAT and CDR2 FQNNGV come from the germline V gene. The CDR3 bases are TGTGCCAGCAGCACGTGGACTAGCGGGAGTAAAAATAGCATTCAGTACTTC. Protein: CASSTWTSGSKNSIQYF. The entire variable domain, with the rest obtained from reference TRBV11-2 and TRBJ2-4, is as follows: EAGVAQSPRYKIIEKRQSVAFWCNPISGHATLYWYQQILGQGPKLLIQFQNNGVVDDSQLPKDRFSAERLKGVDSTLKIQPAKLEDSAVYLCASSTWTSGSKNSIQYFGAGTRLSVL.

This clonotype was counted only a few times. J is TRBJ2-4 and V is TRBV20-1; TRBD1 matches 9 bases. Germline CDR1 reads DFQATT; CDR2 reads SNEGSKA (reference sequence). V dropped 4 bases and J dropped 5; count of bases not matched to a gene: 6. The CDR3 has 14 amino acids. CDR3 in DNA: TGCAGTGCTAACGACAGGGGGAGCCAAAACATTCAGTACTTC. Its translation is CSANDRGSQNIQYF.

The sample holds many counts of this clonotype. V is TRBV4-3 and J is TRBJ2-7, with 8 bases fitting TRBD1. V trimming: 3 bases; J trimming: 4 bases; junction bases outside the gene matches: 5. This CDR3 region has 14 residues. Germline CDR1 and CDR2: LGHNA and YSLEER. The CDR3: CASSHGQGQYEQYF. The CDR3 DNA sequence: TGCGCCAGCAGCCATGGACAGGGTCAATACGAGCAGTACTTC.

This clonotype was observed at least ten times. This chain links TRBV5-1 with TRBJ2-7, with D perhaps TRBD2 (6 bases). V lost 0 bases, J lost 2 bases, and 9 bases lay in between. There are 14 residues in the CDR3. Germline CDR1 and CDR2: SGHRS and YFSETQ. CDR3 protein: CASSLGPGAYEQYF. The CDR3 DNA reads TGCGCCAGCAGCTTGGGCCCGGGGGCCTACGAGCAGTACTTC. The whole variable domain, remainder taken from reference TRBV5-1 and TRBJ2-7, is KAGVTQTPRYLIKTRGQQVTLSCSPISGHRSVSWYQQTPGQGLQFLFEYFSETQRNKGNFPGRFSGRQFSNSRSEMNVSTLELGDSALYLCASSLGPGAYEQYFGPGTRLTVT.

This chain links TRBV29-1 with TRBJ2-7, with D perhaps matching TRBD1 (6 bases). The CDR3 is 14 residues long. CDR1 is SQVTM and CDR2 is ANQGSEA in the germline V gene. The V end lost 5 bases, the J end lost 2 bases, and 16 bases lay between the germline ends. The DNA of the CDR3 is TGCAGCGTTTCTGACAGGATGAAAACCTACGAGCAGTACTTC. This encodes CSVSDRMKTYEQYF.

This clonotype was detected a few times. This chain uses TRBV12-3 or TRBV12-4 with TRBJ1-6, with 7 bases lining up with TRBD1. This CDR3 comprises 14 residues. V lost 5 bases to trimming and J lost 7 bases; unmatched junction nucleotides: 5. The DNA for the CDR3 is TGTGCCAGCAGTCTGGGACAGAACAATTCACCCCTCCACTTT. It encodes CASSLGQNNSPLHF.

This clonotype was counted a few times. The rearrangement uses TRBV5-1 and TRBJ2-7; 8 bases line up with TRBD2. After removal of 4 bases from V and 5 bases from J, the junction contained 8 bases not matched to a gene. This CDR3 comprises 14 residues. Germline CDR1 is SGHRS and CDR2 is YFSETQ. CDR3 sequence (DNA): TGCGCCAGCAGCCCGATCCCGGGACTAGACGAGCAGTACTTC. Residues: CASSPIPGLDEQYF.

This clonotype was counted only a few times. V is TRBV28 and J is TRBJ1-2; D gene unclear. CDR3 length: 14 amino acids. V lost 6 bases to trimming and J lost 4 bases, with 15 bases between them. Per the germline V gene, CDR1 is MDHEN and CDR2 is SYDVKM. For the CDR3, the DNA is TGTGCCAGCAGCGCGATGGGGTTAGGCTATGGCTACACCTTC. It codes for CASSAMGLGYGYTF.

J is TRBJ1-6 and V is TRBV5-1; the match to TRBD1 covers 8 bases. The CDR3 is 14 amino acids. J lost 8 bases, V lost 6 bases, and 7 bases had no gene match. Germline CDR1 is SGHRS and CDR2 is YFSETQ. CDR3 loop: CASTTGGNDSPLHF. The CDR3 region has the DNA TGCGCCAGCACAACAGGGGGGAACGATTCACCCCTCCACTTT.

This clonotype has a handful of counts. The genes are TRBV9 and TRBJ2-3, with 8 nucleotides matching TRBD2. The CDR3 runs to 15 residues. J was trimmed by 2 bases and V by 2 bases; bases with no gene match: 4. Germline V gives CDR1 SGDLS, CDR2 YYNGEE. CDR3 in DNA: TGTGCCAGCAGCGTGGGACTAGAGTACACAGATACGCAGTATTTT. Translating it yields CASSVGLEYTDTQYF. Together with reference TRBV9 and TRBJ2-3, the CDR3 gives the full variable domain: DSGVTQTPKHLITATGQRVTLRCSPRSGDLSVYWYQQSLDQGLQFLIQYYNGEERAKGNILERFSAQQFPDLHSELNLSSLELGDSALYFCASSVGLEYTDTQYFGPGTRLTVL.

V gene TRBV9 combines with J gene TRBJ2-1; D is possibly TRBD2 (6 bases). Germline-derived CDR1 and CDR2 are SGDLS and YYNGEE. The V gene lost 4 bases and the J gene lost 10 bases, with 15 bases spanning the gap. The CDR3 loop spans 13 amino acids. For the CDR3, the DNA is TGTGCCAGCAGCCCGGGGGTGAGTGGAGAGCAGTTCTTC. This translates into CASSPGVSGEQFF.

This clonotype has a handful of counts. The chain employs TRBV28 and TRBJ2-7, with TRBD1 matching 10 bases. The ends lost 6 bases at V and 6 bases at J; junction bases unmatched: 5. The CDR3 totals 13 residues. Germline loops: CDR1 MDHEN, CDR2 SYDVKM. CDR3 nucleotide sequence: TGTGCCAGCAGCCGGGGACAGGGGAGCGAGCAGTACTTC. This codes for CASSRGQGSEQYF.

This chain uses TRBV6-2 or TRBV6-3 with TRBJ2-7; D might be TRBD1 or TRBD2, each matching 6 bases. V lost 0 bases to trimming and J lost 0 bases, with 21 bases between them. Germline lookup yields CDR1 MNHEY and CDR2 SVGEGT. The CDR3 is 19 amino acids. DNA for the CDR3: TGTGCCAGCAGTTACTCGATCCCTCCGGGGGACAAGGACTCCTACGAGCAGTACTTC. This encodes CASSYSIPPGDKDSYEQYF.

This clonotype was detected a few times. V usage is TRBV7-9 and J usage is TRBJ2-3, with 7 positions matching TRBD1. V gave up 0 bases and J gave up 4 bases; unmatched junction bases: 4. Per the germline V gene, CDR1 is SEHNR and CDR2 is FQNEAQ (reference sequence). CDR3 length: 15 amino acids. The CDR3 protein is CASSLAGTESDTQYF. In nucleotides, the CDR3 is TGTGCCAGCAGCTTAGCCGGGACAGAGTCAGATACGCAGTATTTT.

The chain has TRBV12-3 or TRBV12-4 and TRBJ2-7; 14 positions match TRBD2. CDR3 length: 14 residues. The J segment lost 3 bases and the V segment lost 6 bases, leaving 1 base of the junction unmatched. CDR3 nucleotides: TGTGCCAGCAGGACTAGCGGGGGGGACTACGAGCAGTACTTC. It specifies CASRTSGGDYEQYF.

CDR3 sequence reads: CATSRDAWEGEAFF. The CDR3 nucleotides read TGTGCCACCAGCAGAGACGCGTGGGAGGGTGAAGCTTTCTTT. The genes are TRBV15 and TRBJ1-1; the D is unclear. CDR3 length: 14 amino acids. Germline V gene lookup returns CDR1 LNHNV and CDR2 YYDKDF (reference sequence). V lost 0 bases to trimming and J lost 7 bases, with 12 bases between them.

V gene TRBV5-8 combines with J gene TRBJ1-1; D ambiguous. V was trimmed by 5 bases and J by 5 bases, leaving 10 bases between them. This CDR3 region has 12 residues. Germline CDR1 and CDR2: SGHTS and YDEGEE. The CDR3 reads CASRDIGTEAFF. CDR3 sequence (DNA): TGTGCCAGCAGGGATATAGGGACTGAAGCTTTCTTT.

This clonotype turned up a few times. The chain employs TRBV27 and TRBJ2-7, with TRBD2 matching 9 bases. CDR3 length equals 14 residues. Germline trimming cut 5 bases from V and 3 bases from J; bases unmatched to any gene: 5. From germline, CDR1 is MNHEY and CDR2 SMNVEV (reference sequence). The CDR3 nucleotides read TGTGCCAGCAGTACACGACTAGCGGACTACGAGCAGTACTTC. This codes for CASSTRLADYEQYF.

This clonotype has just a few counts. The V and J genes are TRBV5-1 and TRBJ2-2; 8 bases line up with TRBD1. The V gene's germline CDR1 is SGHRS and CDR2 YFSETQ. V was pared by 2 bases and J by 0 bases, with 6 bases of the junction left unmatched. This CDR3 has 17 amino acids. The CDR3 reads CASSFYGTGPNTGELFF. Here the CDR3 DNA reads TGCGCCAGCAGCTTCTACGGGACAGGCCCGAACACCGGGGAGCTGTTTTTT.